This paragraph reports one T cell receptor (beta chain). Its antigen is currently unknown. The entirety of the isolated RNA underwent reverse transcription, so expressed TCRB transcripts were sequenced. Profiled with immunoSEQ multiplex PCR; TCRdb holds only in-frame clones, not every one. The data show approximately 340,000 clones, around 15% seen once. The data originate from a study of beta chain features in type 1 diabetes. The wider study: Age, gender, cell numbers and subset yield matched between patients and controls.

Study-wide results and limits: cDNA-based reads could over-represent cells with high TCR expression.

Looked up from germline, CDR1 is SGHTA and CDR2 is FQGTGA. The CDR3 sequence is 16 residues long. The junction had 8 bases not matched to a gene; V was cut back by 5 bases and J by 5 bases. This TCR was sampled from a woman aged 18-29 years in good health. The sequenced sample consisted of naive CD4+ T cells from blood. The chain uses TRBV7-3 and TRBJ2-5; TRBD2 aligns across 13 bases. CDR3 nucleotide sequence: TGTGCCAGCAGCCCCCGGACTAGCGGGAGAGGGGAGACCCAGTACTTC. Translating it yields CASSPRTSGRGETQYF.